A selection of T cell receptor beta chains follows, all from one sample in a study of blood T cell repertoires in COVID-19. Data came from immunoSEQ multiplex PCR; TCRdb stores just in-frame clones and leaves some out. The profile shows about 100,000 clones, around 74% of them singletons. The sequenced material came from peripheral blood. The receptors derive from a woman older than 75 with active or convalescent COVID-19. The CDR3 runs from the conserved cysteine through the conserved F or W. The D gene is left open where the match is weak. Not every row has a clone size; where given, it reads once, few, many or a size class.

abundance	d_gene	v_gene	j_gene	CDR3nt	CDR3aa
few	TRBD1	TRBV6-5	TRBJ1-2	TGTGCCAGCAGAGGTGGGGACAGAATTAACTATGGCTACACCTTC	CASRGGDRINYGYTF
few	NA	TRBV7-9	TRBJ1-2	TGTGCCAGCAGCTTCCAGGGAAACTATGGCTACACCTTC	CASSFQGNYGYTF
NA	TRBD2	TRBV6-5	TRBJ2-3	TGTGCCAGCAGTTACGCCACTAGCGGAGGCACAGATACGCAGTATTTT	CASSYATSGGTDTQYF
NA	NA	TRBV15	TRBJ1-4	TGTGCCACCAGCAAGACGCCAGGGGAAAAGGAAAAACTGTTTTTT	CATSKTPGEKEKLFF
NA	NA	TRBV20-1	TRBJ1-6	TGCAGTGCTAGTCAAAAGACAGGTGATTCACCCCTCCACTTT	CSASQKTGDSPLHF
NA	TRBD2	TRBV15	TRBJ2-7	TGTGCCACCAGCAGAGCGGGGCTAGCGGCCTGGGAGCAGTACTTC	CATSRAGLAAWEQYF
NA	NA	TRBV27	TRBJ2-3	TGTGCCAGCCACAGAGATACGCAGTATTTT	CASHRDTQYF
NA	TRBD1	TRBV27	TRBJ1-6	TGTGCCAGCAGGCTGACAGGGGGCAAATCACCCCTCCACTTT	CASRLTGGKSPLHF
NA	NA	TRBV5-4	TRBJ2-1	TGTGCCAGCAGCTTGGGGGGACACCTCAATGAGCAGTTCTTC	CASSLGGHLNEQFF
NA	NA	TRBV13	TRBJ2-7	TGTGCCAGCAGCTTAGGAGGGGTGGTGTACGAGCAGTACTTC	CASSLGGVVYEQYF
NA	NA	TRBV12-3/TRBV12-4	TRBJ2-7	TGTGCCAGCAGCCCTACCGCCTACGAGCAGTACTTC	CASSPTAYEQYF
NA	TRBD2	TRBV28	TRBJ2-1	TGTGCCAGCAATGGCGGCGGGGGGTCCTACAATGAGCAGTTCTTC	CASNGGGGSYNEQFF
NA	NA	TRBV7-2	TRBJ2-1	TGTGCCAGCAGCTTAGAACGGAATGAGCAGTTCTTC	CASSLERNEQFF
few	NA	TRBV2	TRBJ1-4	TGTGCCAGCAGTGATAGGCTGGCGGATGAAAAACTGTTTTTT	CASSDRLADEKLFF
NA	NA	TRBV4-1	TRBJ2-2	TGCGCCAGCAGCGGCATAGCCAGGAGGGGGGAGCTGTTTTTT	CASSGIARRGELFF
NA	NA	TRBV28	TRBJ1-1	TGTGCCAGCAGCCGCCAACAGAACACTGAAGCTTTCTTT	CASSRQQNTEAFF
NA	TRBD2	TRBV18	TRBJ2-7	TGTGCCAGCTCACCACCGTATCCTAGCGGGAAAGCGGGTGAGCAGTACTTC	CASSPPYPSGKAGEQYF
NA	TRBD2	TRBV6-5	TRBJ2-5	TGTGCCAGCAATCCTAGCGGGAGTGGGGAGACCCAGTACTTC	CASNPSGSGETQYF
many	NA	TRBV27	TRBJ2-7	TGTGCCAGCAGTTTATCTACCGCCAGCTCCTACGAGCAGTACTTC	CASSLSTASSYEQYF
few	NA	TRBV19	TRBJ2-7	TGTGCCAGTAGTACCGGCAGGGCGACCTACGAGCAGTACTTC	CASSTGRATYEQYF
NA	NA	TRBV7-9	TRBJ2-7	TGTGCCAGCACCTCGAACAGTTACTCCTACGAGCAGTACTTC	CASTSNSYSYEQYF
NA	TRBD1	TRBV9	TRBJ2-5	TGTGCCAGCAGCGCGACAGGGCCAGAGACCCAGTACTTC	CASSATGPETQYF
NA	NA	TRBV5-5	TRBJ2-7	TGTGCCAGCAGCTACAGGTACGAGCAGTACTTC	CASSYRYEQYF
few	NA	TRBV19	TRBJ1-5	TGTGCCAGTGTACTCAGGGTGGGGCCCCAGCATTTT	CASVLRVGPQHF
NA	NA	TRBV7-8	TRBJ1-1	TGTGCCAGCAGCGCAACGCTCCGGGTCGCCACTGAAGCTTTCTTT	CASSATLRVATEAFF
once	TRBD1	TRBV2	TRBJ1-6	TGTGCCAGCAGACCTGGGACAGGAGAAAATTCACCCCTCCACTTT	CASRPGTGENSPLHF
NA	TRBD2	TRBV9	TRBJ2-3	TGTGCCAGCAGCGGACTAGCGGGAGGCACAGATACGCAGTATTTT	CASSGLAGGTDTQYF
NA	TRBD1	TRBV6-5	TRBJ2-7	TGTGCCAGCAGCTCCTCGGGACAGATATTCGAGCAGTACTTC	CASSSSGQIFEQYF
few	NA	TRBV19	TRBJ2-2	TGTGCCAGTAGTATCTCTCGGAACACCGGGGAGCTGTTTTTT	CASSISRNTGELFF
NA	TRBD1	TRBV19	TRBJ1-2	TGTGCCAGTAGCCCGGGACAGGGTTTGGCTGGCTACACCTTC	CASSPGQGLAGYTF
NA	TRBD2	TRBV7-2	TRBJ2-1	TGTGCCAGCAGCTTAGGGGGACTAGCGAATGAGCAGTTCTTC	CASSLGGLANEQFF
NA	TRBD2	TRBV5-4	TRBJ2-5	TGTGCCAGCAGCTTACTGGGGGGGCAAGAGACCCAGTACTTC	CASSLLGGQETQYF
NA	TRBD1	TRBV29-1	TRBJ2-3	TGCAGCGTTGTTGAGACAGGGATTGGTACGCAGTATTTT	CSVVETGIGTQYF
few	TRBD1	TRBV7-2	TRBJ2-7	TGTGCCAGCAGCTTGAGAGGGGACAGGGCCTACGAGCAGTACTTC	CASSLRGDRAYEQYF
NA	NA	TRBV28	TRBJ1-2	TGTGCCAGCAGTTTTTACCGTGGGACACCTAACTATGGCTACACCTTC	CASSFYRGTPNYGYTF
NA	NA	TRBV28	TRBJ2-3	TGTGCCAGCAGTTTTCTATACAGCCCCACAGATACGCAGTATTTT	CASSFLYSPTDTQYF
NA	TRBD1	TRBV2	TRBJ1-5	TGTGCCAGCAGGGCAGGGGGGAGCAATCAGCCCCAGCATTTT	CASRAGGSNQPQHF
few	TRBD2	TRBV5-1	TRBJ2-7	TGCGCCAGCAGTTCGATAGCGGGAGGGAGCTACGAGCAGTACTTC	CASSSIAGGSYEQYF
NA	TRBD1	TRBV5-8	TRBJ1-4	TGTGCCAGCAGCGTGACAGGGTTTTCAACTAATGAAAAACTGTTTTTT	CASSVTGFSTNEKLFF
NA	TRBD2	TRBV28	TRBJ2-1	TGTGCCAGCAGGGGGACTAGCGGGACATGGAGCTCCTACAATGAGCAGTTCTTC	CASRGTSGTWSSYNEQFF
few	NA	TRBV2	TRBJ2-1	TGTGCCACCTTATCTAGCCCCCTCGTCAAGGAGCAGTTCTTC	CATLSSPLVKEQFF
NA	TRBD2	TRBV2	TRBJ2-1	TGTGCCAGCAGTGTACGGCTAGCGGGATACAATGAGCAGTTCTTC	CASSVRLAGYNEQFF
NA	TRBD2	TRBV2	TRBJ2-1	TGTGCCAGCAGACTACTAGCGGGAGCCAACAATGAGCAGTTCTTC	CASRLLAGANNEQFF
NA	NA	TRBV6-5	TRBJ2-7	TGTGCCAGCGGGCATAGGGGGGGTTCTCGCGAGCAGTACTTC	CASGHRGGSREQYF
NA	TRBD1	TRBV19	TRBJ2-5	TGTGCCAGTAGTATAACGGGACAGGGCATTCAAGAGACCCAGTACTTC	CASSITGQGIQETQYF
NA	NA	TRBV18	TRBJ2-5	TGTGCCAGCTCACGACTCCAAGAGACCCAGTACTTC	CASSRLQETQYF
once	TRBD1	TRBV9	TRBJ1-6	TGTGCCAGCAGCGGGGGGAGACAGGGTTTATATAATTCACCCCTCCACTTT	CASSGGRQGLYNSPLHF
NA	TRBD1	TRBV7-8	TRBJ2-1	TGTGCCAGCAGCTTCGGACAGGGTAGTTACAATGAGCAGTTCTTC	CASSFGQGSYNEQFF